This T cell receptor beta chain derives from a study of T cell responses to AZD1222 COVID-19 vaccine. General study results and limits: Repertoire sampling was restricted to post-peak T cell response timepoints. Spike-specific TCR breadth and depth went up after people got two AZD1222 doses.

With respect to this clone: Its antigen is unidentified.

The CDR3 runs 14 residues. The V end lost 3 bases, the J end lost 0 bases, and 6 bases lay between the germline ends. CDR1 SGHTA and CDR2 FQGNSA come from the germline V gene. TCRdb's copy holds only in-frame clones and misses some; the assay was immunoSEQ multiplex PCR. The table records around 94,000 clones, about 88% of them present only once. The chain carries TRBV7-2 and TRBJ1-3; D remains unclear. Sequenced here: peripheral blood, sampled on day 0 of AZD1222 vaccination. This TCR derives from an adult in good health. CDR3 amino acids: CASSLMSSGNTIYF. The CDR3 DNA reads TGTGCCAGCAGCTTGATGAGCTCTGGAAACACCATATATTTT.